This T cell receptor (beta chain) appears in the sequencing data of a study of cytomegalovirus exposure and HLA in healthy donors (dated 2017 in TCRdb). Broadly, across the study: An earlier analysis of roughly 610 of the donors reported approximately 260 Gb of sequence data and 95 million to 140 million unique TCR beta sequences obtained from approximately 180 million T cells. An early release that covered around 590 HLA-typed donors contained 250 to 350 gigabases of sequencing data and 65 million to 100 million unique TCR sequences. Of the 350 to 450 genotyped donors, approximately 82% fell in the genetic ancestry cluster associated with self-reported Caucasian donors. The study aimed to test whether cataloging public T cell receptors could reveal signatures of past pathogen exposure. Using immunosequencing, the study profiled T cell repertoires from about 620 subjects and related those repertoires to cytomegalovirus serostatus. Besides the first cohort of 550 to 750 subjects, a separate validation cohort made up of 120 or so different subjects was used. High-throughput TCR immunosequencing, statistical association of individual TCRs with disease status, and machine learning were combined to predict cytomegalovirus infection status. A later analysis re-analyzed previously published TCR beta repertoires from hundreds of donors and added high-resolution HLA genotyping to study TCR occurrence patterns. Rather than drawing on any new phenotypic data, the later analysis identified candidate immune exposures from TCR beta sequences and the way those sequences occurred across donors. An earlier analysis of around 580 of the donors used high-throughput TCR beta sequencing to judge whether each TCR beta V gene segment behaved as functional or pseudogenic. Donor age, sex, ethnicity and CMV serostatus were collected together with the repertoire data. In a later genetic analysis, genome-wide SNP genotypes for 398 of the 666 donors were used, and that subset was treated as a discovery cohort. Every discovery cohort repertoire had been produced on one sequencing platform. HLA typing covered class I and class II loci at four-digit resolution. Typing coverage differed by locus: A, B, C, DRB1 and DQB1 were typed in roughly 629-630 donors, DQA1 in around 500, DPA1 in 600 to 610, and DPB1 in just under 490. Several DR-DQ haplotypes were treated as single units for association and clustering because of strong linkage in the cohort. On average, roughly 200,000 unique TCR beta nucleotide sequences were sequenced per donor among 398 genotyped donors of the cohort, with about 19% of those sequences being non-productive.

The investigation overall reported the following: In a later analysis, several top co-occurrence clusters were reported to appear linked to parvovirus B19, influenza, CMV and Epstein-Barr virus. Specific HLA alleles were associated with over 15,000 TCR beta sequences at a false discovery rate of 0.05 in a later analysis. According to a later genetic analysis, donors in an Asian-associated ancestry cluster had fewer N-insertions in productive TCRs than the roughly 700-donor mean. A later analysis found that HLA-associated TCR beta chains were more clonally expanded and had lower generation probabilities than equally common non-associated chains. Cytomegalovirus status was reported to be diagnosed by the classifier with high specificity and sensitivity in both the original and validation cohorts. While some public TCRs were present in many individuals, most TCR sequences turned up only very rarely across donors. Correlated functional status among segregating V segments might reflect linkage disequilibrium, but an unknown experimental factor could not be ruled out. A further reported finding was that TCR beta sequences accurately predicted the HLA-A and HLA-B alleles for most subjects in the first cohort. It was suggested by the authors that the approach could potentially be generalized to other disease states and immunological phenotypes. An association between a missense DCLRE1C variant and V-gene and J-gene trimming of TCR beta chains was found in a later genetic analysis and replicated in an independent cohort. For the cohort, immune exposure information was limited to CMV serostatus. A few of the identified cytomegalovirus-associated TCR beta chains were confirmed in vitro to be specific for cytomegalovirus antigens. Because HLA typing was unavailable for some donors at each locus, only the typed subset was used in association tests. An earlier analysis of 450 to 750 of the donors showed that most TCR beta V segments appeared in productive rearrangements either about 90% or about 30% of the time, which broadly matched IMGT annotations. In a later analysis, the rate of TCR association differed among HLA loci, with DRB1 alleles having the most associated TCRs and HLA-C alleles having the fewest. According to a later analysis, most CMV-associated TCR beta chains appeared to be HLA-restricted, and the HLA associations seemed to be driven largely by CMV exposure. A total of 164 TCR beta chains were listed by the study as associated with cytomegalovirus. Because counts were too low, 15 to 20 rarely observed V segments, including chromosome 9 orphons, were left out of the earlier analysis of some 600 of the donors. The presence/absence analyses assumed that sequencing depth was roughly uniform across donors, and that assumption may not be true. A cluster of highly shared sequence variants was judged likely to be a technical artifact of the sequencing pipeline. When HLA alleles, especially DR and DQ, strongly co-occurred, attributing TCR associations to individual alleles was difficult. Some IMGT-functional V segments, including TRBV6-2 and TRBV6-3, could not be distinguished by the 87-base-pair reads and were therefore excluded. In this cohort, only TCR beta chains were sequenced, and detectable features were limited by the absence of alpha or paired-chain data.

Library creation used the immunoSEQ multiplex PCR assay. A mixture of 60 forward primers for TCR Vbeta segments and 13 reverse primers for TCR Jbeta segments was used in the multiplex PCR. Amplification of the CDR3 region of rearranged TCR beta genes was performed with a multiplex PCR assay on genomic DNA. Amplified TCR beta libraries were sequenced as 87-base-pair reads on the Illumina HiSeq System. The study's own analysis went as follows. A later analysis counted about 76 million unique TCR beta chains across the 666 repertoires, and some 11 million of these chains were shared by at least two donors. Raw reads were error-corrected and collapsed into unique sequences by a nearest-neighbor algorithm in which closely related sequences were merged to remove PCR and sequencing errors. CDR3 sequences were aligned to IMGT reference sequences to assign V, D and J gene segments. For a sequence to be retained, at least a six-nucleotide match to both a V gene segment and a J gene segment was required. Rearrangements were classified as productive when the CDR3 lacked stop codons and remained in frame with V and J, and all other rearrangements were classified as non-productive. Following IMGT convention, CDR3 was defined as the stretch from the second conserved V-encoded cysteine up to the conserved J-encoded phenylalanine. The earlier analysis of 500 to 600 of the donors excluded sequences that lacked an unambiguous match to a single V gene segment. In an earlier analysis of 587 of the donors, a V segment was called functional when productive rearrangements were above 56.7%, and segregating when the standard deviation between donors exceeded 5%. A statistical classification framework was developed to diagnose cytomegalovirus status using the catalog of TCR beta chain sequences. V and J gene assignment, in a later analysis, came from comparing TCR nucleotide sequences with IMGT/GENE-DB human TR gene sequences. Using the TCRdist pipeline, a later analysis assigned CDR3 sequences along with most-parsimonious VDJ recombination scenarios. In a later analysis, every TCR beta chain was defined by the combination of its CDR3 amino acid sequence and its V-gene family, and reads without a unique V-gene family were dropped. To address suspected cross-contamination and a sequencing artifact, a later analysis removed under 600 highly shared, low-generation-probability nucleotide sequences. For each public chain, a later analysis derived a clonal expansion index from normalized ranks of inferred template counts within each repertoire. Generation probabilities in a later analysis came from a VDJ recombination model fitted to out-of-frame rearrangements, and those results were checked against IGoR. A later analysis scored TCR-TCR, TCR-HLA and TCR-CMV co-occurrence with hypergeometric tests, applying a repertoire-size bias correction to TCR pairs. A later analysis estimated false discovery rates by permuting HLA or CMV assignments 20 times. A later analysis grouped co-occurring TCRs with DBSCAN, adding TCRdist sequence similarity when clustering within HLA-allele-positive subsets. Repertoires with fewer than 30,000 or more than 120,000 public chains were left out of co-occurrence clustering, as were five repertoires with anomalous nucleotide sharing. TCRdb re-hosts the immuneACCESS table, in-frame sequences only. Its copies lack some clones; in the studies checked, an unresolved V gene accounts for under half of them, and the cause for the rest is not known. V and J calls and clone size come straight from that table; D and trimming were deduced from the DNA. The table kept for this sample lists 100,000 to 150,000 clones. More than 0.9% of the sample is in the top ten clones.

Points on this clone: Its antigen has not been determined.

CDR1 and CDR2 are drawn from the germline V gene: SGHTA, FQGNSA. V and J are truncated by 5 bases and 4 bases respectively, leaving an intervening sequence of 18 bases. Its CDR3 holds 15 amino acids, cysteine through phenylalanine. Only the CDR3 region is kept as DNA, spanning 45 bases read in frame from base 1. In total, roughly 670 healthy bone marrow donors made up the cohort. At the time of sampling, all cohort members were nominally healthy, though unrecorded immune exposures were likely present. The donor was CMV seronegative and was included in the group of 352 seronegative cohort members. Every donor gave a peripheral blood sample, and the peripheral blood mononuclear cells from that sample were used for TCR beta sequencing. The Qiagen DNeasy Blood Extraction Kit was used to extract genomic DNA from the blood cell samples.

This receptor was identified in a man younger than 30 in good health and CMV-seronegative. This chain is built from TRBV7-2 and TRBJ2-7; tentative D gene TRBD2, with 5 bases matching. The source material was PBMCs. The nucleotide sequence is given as TGTGCCAGCAGCGTAACCCACACAACGGGGTACGAGCAGTACTTC. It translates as CASSVTHTTGYEQYF.